These 15 T cell receptor beta chains were all obtained from the same sample, sequenced in a study of shared clonotypes between healthy human individuals. Profiled with immunoSEQ multiplex PCR; TCRdb holds only in-frame clones, not every one. The table records about 2 million clones, roughly 94% of them present only once. Material for sequencing was naive CD4+ T cells sorted from blood. Subset here: CD45RA+ positively selected. These receptors came from a young man in good health.

This clone was recorded once. The rearrangement links TRBV14 to TRBJ2-7; D is perhaps TRBD1 (5 bases). In germline, CDR1 is SGHDN, CDR2 FVKESK. This CDR3 is 15 amino acids long. The germline V and J ends were trimmed by 1 base and 6 bases, with 16 bases remaining between them. CDR3 amino acids: CASSQGTEKGPEQYF. In nucleotides, the CDR3 is TGTGCCAGCAGCCAAGGAACGGAAAAGGGGCCCGAGCAGTACTTC.

This clone was seen only once. The chain recombines TRBV5-1 with TRBJ1-1; no definite D call. Trimming took 4 bases from V and 10 from J, leaving 20 bases between them. Germline CDR1 reads SGHRS; CDR2 reads YFSETQ. The CDR3 consists of 14 residues. The CDR3 DNA reads TGCGCCAGCAGCCTCCAGCTTACTGGGTCGGGAGCTTTCTTT. Its translation is CASSLQLTGSGAFF.

This chain uses TRBV6-6 with TRBJ1-2, with 8 positions matching TRBD1. Unmatched junction bases numbered 8, after V lost 7 bases and J lost 7 bases. The CDR3 consists of 13 residues. CDR1 is MNHNY and CDR2 is SVGAGI in the germline V gene (reference sequence). The CDR3 DNA follows: TGTGCCAGCAACGGACAGGGTTTTAGTGGCTACACCTTC. This codes for CASNGQGFSGYTF.

The rearrangement joins TRBV9 to TRBJ2-4; 12 bases are shared with TRBD2. CDR3 length: 17 amino acids. J was trimmed by 7 bases and V by 3 bases; bases with no gene match: 11. Looked up from germline, CDR1 is SGDLS and CDR2 is YYNGEE. CDR3 in DNA: TGTGCCAGCAGCGCCGGACTAGCGGGACTTCAAGAGAACATTCAGTACTTC. Translated, it gives CASSAGLAGLQENIQYF.

Points on this clone: The sample contains more than one DNA sequence encoding this CDR3. The J gene is TRBJ2-1, the V gene TRBV28; either TRBD1 or TRBD2 may supply D (5 bases each). The CDR3 length is 12 residues. V lost 8 bases, J lost 4 bases, and 9 bases lay in between. Per the germline V gene, CDR1 is MDHEN and CDR2 is SYDVKM. The CDR3 sequence is CASRGQYNEQFF. In DNA form, the CDR3 reads TGTGCCAGCCGGGGCCAATACAATGAGCAGTTCTTC.

To note about this clone: The same CDR3 is also encoded by other DNA sequences in this sample. J is TRBJ2-7 and V is TRBV5-1, with 13 bases matching TRBD2. CDR1 SGHRS and CDR2 YFSETQ come from the germline V gene. With 4 bases clipped from V and 5 bases from J, the junction kept 3 bases outside the gene matches. This CDR3 spans 14 amino acids. CDR3 residues: CASSLGLAGDEQYF. In nucleotides, the CDR3 is TGCGCCAGCAGCCTAGGACTAGCGGGAGACGAGCAGTACTTC.

The chain employs TRBV5-6 and TRBJ2-3; 12 bases map to TRBD1. Looked up from germline, CDR1 is SGHDT and CDR2 is YYEEEE. The V segment lost 3 bases and the J segment 3 bases; nucleotides outside the gene matches: 11. The CDR3 is made up of 18 amino acids. This CDR3 reads CASSYRNTGQGATDTQYF. The DNA for the CDR3 is TGTGCCAGCAGCTACCGAAACACGGGACAGGGGGCAACAGATACGCAGTATTTT.

This clone was detected only once. This chain links TRBV6-5 with TRBJ1-1; D ambiguous. Trimming took off 8 bases at V and 2 bases at J, with 12 bases between the two ends. Looked up from germline, CDR1 is MNHEY and CDR2 is SVGAGI. The CDR3 loop spans 13 amino acids. CDR3 DNA sequence: TGTGCCAGCCGCTATCAAAAAAACACTGAAGCTTTCTTT. This sequence encodes CASRYQKNTEAFF.

This chain uses TRBV27 with TRBJ2-1, with a weak D call TRBD1 (5 bases). CDR3 length: 15 amino acids. Germline CDR1 reads MNHEY; CDR2 reads SMNVEV (reference sequence). Trimming shortened V by 11 bases and J by 8 bases, and 25 bases separated the two germline ends. CDR3 sequence (DNA): TGTGCCGCCCAGGGAAGACGGTCCGTACACGATGAGCAGTTCTTC. Translation: CAAQGRRSVHDEQFF.

CDR3 in DNA: TGTGCCAGCAGTTCACGGACGGGGGTGACAGATACGCAGTATTTT. Protein product: CASSSRTGVTDTQYF. The rearrangement joins TRBV7-8 to TRBJ2-3; possible D gene TRBD2, 6 bases. Trimming removed 6 bases from V and 3 bases from J, with 16 bases in between. The CDR3 length is 15 residues. Germline values: CDR1 SGHVS, CDR2 FQNEAQ.

The chain is built from TRBV5-4 and TRBJ2-7; TRBD1 matches at 7 bases. Trimming cost V 0 bases and J 3 bases; bases outside gene matches: 3. Germline V gene data show CDR1 as SGHNT and CDR2 as YYREEE (reference sequence). CDR3 length equals 14 residues. CDR3 in amino acids: CASSLEGAVYEQYF. The CDR3 bases are TGTGCCAGCAGCTTGGAGGGGGCGGTCTACGAGCAGTACTTC.

The V gene is TRBV4-3, the J gene TRBJ1-2; tentatively, D is TRBD1 (5 bases). This CDR3 spans 13 amino acids. The germline V and J ends were trimmed by 5 bases and 6 bases, with 13 bases remaining between them. Germline assignment: CDR1 LGHNA and CDR2 YSLEER. The DNA of the CDR3 is TGCGCCAGCAGCTACGAAACAGGAAATGGCTACACCTTC. Protein sequence: CASSYETGNGYTF.

J is TRBJ1-5 and V is TRBV11-2; tentatively, D is TRBD1 (6 bases). V shed 5 bases and J shed 6 bases, with 17 bases lying between them. The germline gives CDR1 SGHAT, CDR2 FQNNGV. This CDR3 is 15 amino acids long. In DNA form, the CDR3 reads TGTGCCAGCAGCCACGGGGGGGGCCTCGGTCAGCCCCAGCATTTT. It is translated as CASSHGGGLGQPQHF.

This chain links TRBV5-4 with TRBJ2-1, with 10 bases identical to TRBD1. Germline-derived CDR1 and CDR2 are SGHNT and YYREEE (reference sequence). There are 13 residues in the CDR3. The ends lost 3 bases at V and 10 bases at J; junction bases unmatched: 4. CDR3 sequence (DNA): TGTGCCAGCAGCTGGGACAGGGGAAGCGAGCAGTTCTTC. Translation: CASSWDRGSEQFF.

The chain employs TRBV9 and TRBJ1-1; tentative D call: TRBD1 (6 bases). The V end lost 3 bases, the J end lost 4 bases, and 13 bases lay between the germline ends. Germline V gene data show CDR1 as SGDLS and CDR2 as YYNGEE. The CDR3 spans 14 residues. CDR3 residues: CASSGPQGSTEAFF. The CDR3 coding sequence is TGTGCCAGCAGCGGCCCGCAGGGGAGCACTGAAGCTTTCTTT. The entire variable domain, with the rest obtained from reference TRBV9 and TRBJ1-1, is as follows: DSGVTQTPKHLITATGQRVTLRCSPRSGDLSVYWYQQSLDQGLQFLIQYYNGEERAKGNILERFSAQQFPDLHSELNLSSLELGDSALYFCASSGPQGSTEAFFGQGTRLTVV.